The T cell receptor (beta chain) under discussion was sequenced for a study of T-cell reconstitution after alpha-beta-depleted transplantation in children. A TCRbeta library incorporating unique molecular identifiers was prepared. In TCRdb, the PCR reads were re-called with MiXCR into one record per CDR3 protein. The sample gives hundreds of thousands of distinct CDR3 sequences, 10% to 15% of which show up once; approximately 2.1% is in the top ten. CDR3 length equals 18 residues. The germline V gene has CDR1 WSHSY and CDR2 SAAADI. Germline trimming cut 6 bases from V and 2 bases from J; bases unmatched to any gene: 18.

The sequence came from a male patient younger than 18 who had a stem cell transplant for acute myeloid leukemia, so the T cells may come from the graft donor. The sequencing used PBMCs, mostly from graft donor cells, collected 360 days after TCRalphabeta/CD19-depleted stem cell transplant. The chain links TRBV10-2 to TRBJ2-5; 7 bases fit TRBD2. CDR3 DNA sequence: TGCGCCAGCAGCGCCGACGGCCCCTCGCTAGCGGCTCAAGAGACCCAGTACTTC. This encodes CASSADGPSLAAQETQYF.